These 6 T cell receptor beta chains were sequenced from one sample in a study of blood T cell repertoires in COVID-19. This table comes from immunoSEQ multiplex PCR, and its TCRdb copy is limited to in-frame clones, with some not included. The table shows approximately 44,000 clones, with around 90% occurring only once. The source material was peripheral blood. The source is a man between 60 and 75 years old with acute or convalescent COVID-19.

The CDR3: CASSPPPGTRGEKLFF. CDR3 nucleotide sequence: TGTGCCAGCAGCCCCCCCCCAGGGACAAGAGGGGAAAAACTGTTTTTT. The J gene is TRBJ1-4, the V gene TRBV5-4; D might be TRBD1 (6 bases). Germline lookup yields CDR1 SGHNT and CDR2 YYREEE (reference sequence). The V end was cut by 4 bases, the J end by 8 bases, with 21 bases between. The CDR3 has 16 amino acids.

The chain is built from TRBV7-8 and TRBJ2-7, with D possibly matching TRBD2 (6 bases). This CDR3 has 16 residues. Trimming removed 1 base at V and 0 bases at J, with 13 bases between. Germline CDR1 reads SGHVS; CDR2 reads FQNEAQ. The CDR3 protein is CASSLDPGVHSYEQYF. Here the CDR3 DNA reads TGTGCCAGCAGCTTAGATCCGGGAGTCCACTCCTACGAGCAGTACTTC.

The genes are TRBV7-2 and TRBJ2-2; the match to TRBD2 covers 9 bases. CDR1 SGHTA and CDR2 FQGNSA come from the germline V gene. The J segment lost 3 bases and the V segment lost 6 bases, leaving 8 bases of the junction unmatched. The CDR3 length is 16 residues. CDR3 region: CASRVLAGADTGELFF. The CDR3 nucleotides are TGTGCCAGCAGGGTATTAGCGGGGGCCGACACCGGGGAGCTGTTTTTT.

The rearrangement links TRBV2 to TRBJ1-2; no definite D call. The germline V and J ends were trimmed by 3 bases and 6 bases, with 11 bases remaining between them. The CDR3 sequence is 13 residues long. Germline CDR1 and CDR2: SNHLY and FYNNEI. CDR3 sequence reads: CASSESTPDGYTF. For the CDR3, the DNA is TGTGCCAGCAGTGAGAGCACTCCCGATGGCTACACCTTC.

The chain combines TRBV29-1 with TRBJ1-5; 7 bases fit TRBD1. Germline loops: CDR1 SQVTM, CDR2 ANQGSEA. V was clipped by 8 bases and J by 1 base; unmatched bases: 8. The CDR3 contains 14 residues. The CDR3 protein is CSPGPGQSNQPQHF. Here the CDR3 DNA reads TGCAGCCCTGGACCGGGACAGAGCAATCAGCCCCAGCATTTT.

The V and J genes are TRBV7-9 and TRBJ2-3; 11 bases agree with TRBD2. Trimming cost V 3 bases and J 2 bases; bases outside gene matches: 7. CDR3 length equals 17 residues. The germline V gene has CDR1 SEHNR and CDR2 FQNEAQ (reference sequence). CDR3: CASSLVLAGGLTDTQYF. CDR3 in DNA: TGTGCCAGCAGCTTGGTCCTAGCGGGGGGCCTCACAGATACGCAGTATTTT. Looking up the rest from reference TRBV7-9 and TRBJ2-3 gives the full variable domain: DTGVSQNPRHKITKRGQNVTFRCDPISEHNRLYWYRQTLGQGPEFLTYFQNEAQLEKSRLLSDRFSAERPKGSFSTLEIQRTEQGDSAMYLCASSLVLAGGLTDTQYFGPGTRLTVL.